This T cell receptor (beta chain) was sequenced during a study of blood T cell repertoires in COVID-19. Background on the study: Spain, Italy and the United States supplied samples that represented acute and convalescent COVID-19.

As handled by the study authors: The assay estimated nucleated cells by amplifying reference gene primers. Assay used: immunoSEQ multiplex PCR; TCRdb lists only in-frame clones, some missing. V and J calls and clone size are as listed in that table; D and trimming were resolved from the DNA. Of under 200,000 clones listed, approximately 80% are singletons. The receptor was isolated from a woman aged 55-69 years with acute COVID-19. Material: PBMCs or T cells enriched from blood (not recorded which).

The CDR3 sequence is CASSLRTTGLQNTEAFF. CDR3 coding DNA: TGTGCCAGCAGCTTACGTACTACAGGCTTACAGAACACTGAAGCTTTCTTT. This chain links TRBV7-9 with TRBJ1-1; D perhaps matches TRBD1 (5 bases). From germline, CDR1 is SEHNR and CDR2 FQNEAQ (reference sequence). V gave up 2 bases and J gave up 1 base, with 17 bases separating them. CDR3 length: 17 amino acids.